Listed below are T cell receptor beta chains from one sample, sequenced in a study of blood T cell repertoires in COVID-19. Assay: immunoSEQ multiplex PCR; the TCRdb copy retains only in-frame clones and omits some. The table shows hundreds of thousands of clones, with 80% to 90% occurring only once. Sequences were obtained from PBMCs or T cells enriched from blood (not recorded which). The receptors shown here come from a man aged 50-59 years who had been exposed to COVID-19. CDR3s include the opening cysteine and the closing phenylalanine or tryptophan. A D gene is named only where the DNA matches it firmly. Size is stated for part of the rows, as once, few or many counts, or as a class when the clone is expanded.

TRBV5-1	.	.	TRBJ2-7	CASSPTWSYEQYF	TGCGCCAGCAGCCCAACATGGTCCTACGAGCAGTACTTC
TRBV19	TRBD1	.	TRBJ2-3	CASTTGQGEDTQYF	TGTGCCAGTACCACGGGACAGGGTGAAGATACGCAGTATTTT
TRBV12-3/TRBV12-4	.	few	TRBJ1-5	CASSEREIQPQHF	TGTGCCAGCTCCGAGCGAGAAATCCAGCCCCAGCATTTT
TRBV29-1	TRBD2	.	TRBJ2-3	CSVEGLAGGPGTDTQYF	TGCAGCGTTGAAGGACTAGCGGGAGGGCCGGGCACAGATACGCAGTATTTT
TRBV24-1	TRBD1	once	TRBJ2-2	CATSDPRQGSGELFF	TGTGCCACCAGTGATCCTAGACAGGGCTCAGGGGAGCTGTTTTTT
TRBV24-1	TRBD2	.	TRBJ2-2	CATSAPPGREGTGELFF	TGTGCCACCAGTGCCCCTCCGGGACGGGAGGGAACCGGGGAGCTGTTTTTT
TRBV24-1	.	.	TRBJ2-5	CATSDLGPPIGTQYF	TGTGCCACCAGTGATTTGGGGCCGCCGATCGGGACCCAGTACTTC
TRBV3-1/TRBV3-2	TRBD1	.	TRBJ1-1	CASSRWTGGTEAFF	TGTGCCAGCAGCCGATGGACAGGGGGCACTGAAGCTTTCTTT
TRBV5-1	TRBD1	.	TRBJ1-1	CASSFAGGPTEAFF	TGCGCCAGCAGCTTTGCAGGGGGCCCAACTGAAGCTTTCTTT
TRBV7-2	TRBD1	.	TRBJ1-2	CASSLAGQGIYGYTF	TGTGCCAGCAGCTTGGCGGGACAGGGGATCTATGGCTACACCTTC
TRBV15	TRBD1	.	TRBJ2-2	CATSRGQGLNGELFF	TGTGCCACCAGCAGAGGACAGGGGTTGAACGGGGAGCTGTTTTTT
TRBV5-4	.	.	TRBJ1-3	CASSLGGGLIGNTIYF	TGTGCCAGCAGCTTGGGCGGCGGGTTGATAGGAAACACCATATATTTT
TRBV2	TRBD1	.	TRBJ2-5	CATSRTGQETQYF	TGTGCCACCTCACGGACAGGACAAGAGACCCAGTACTTC
TRBV21-1	.	.	TRBJ2-7	CASSTIGQSTGEQYF	TGTGCCAGCAGCACCATCGGACAGTCGACCGGCGAGCAGTACTTC
TRBV6-5	.	.	TRBJ1-1	CASSYSLLTDNTEAFF	TGTGCCAGCAGTTACTCTCTCCTGACAGACAACACTGAAGCTTTCTTT
TRBV18	.	.	TRBJ1-1	CASSSSVNTEAFF	TGTGCCAGCTCGAGTTCGGTGAACACTGAAGCTTTCTTT
TRBV29-1	.	.	TRBJ2-1	CSAWRVRQSYNEQFF	TGCAGCGCCTGGCGGGTCCGCCAATCCTACAATGAGCAGTTCTTC
TRBV28	.	.	TRBJ1-2	CASGMAGAYNYGYTF	TGTGCCTCCGGCATGGCAGGGGCCTATAACTATGGCTACACCTTC
TRBV5-6	.	.	TRBJ1-2	CASTKAGIYGYTF	TGTGCCAGCACGAAAGCAGGGATTTATGGCTACACCTTC
TRBV9	TRBD2	.	TRBJ2-3	CASSAGLAGSSDTQYF	TGTGCCAGCAGCGCCGGACTAGCGGGATCATCAGATACGCAGTATTTT
TRBV4-1	.	few	TRBJ2-7	CASSQDGGGLQGEQYF	TGCGCCAGCAGCCAAGATGGGGGAGGACTCCAGGGCGAGCAGTACTTC
TRBV5-5	.	.	TRBJ1-5	CASSHLITGPIYSNQPQHF	TGTGCCAGCAGCCACCTTATAACAGGTCCCATCTATAGCAATCAGCCCCAGCATTTT
TRBV30	TRBD1	few	TRBJ1-5	CAWTGTGPGEPQHF	TGTGCCTGGACCGGGACAGGGCCAGGAGAGCCCCAGCATTTT
TRBV27	TRBD1	.	TRBJ1-2	CASSSGGYGYTF	TGTGCCAGCAGCTCAGGGGGGTATGGCTACACCTTC
TRBV28	TRBD1	.	TRBJ1-5	CASSFYGTGVNQPQHF	TGTGCCAGCAGTTTCTACGGGACAGGGGTGAATCAGCCCCAGCATTTT
TRBV29-1	TRBD1	.	TRBJ1-1	CSVTRDRGTEAFF	TGCAGCGTGACCCGGGACAGGGGAACTGAAGCTTTCTTT
TRBV28	TRBD1	.	TRBJ1-5	CAAMTGNQPQHF	TGTGCCGCCATGACAGGGAATCAGCCCCAGCATTTT
TRBV9	TRBD1	.	TRBJ1-4	CASSPGQVEKLFF	TGTGCCAGCAGCCCGGGACAGGTTGAAAAACTGTTTTTT
TRBV5-6	.	.	TRBJ1-1	CASSLDYMNTEAFF	TGTGCCAGCAGCTTGGACTACATGAACACTGAAGCTTTCTTT
TRBV5-1	.	.	TRBJ1-2	CASSLRLVDGYTF	TGCGCCAGCAGCTTGCGACTGGTAGATGGCTACACCTTC
TRBV24-1	.	.	TRBJ1-2	CATSDFRYGYTF	TGTGCCACCAGTGATTTCCGCTATGGCTACACCTTC
TRBV29-1	.	.	TRBJ1-1	CSVVVNTEAFF	TGCAGCGTTGTCGTGAACACTGAAGCTTTCTTT
TRBV24-1	.	.	TRBJ1-3	CATSDWRSGNTIYF	TGTGCCACCAGTGATTGGAGATCTGGAAACACCATATATTTT
TRBV6-5	.	.	TRBJ1-3	CASITGSFSGNTIYF	TGTGCCAGCATTACAGGGAGTTTCTCTGGAAACACCATATATTTT
TRBV3-1/TRBV3-2	TRBD1	.	TRBJ1-1	CASSQGTGGWTEAFF	TGTGCCAGCAGCCAAGGGACAGGGGGGTGGACTGAAGCTTTCTTT